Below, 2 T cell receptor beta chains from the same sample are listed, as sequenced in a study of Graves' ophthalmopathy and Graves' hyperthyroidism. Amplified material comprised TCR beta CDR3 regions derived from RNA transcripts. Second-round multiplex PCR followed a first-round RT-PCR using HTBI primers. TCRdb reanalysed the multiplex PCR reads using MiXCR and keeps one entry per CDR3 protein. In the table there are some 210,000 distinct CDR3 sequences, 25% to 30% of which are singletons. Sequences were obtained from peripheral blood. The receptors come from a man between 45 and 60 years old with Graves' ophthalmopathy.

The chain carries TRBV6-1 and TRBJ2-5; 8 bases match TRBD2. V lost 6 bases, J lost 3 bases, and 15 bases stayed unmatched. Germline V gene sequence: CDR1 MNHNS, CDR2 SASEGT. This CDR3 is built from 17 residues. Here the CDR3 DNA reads TGTGCCAGCAGCCTCGTCGGGGCGGGAGGTGGGAAAGAGACCCAGTACTTC. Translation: CASSLVGAGGGKETQYF.

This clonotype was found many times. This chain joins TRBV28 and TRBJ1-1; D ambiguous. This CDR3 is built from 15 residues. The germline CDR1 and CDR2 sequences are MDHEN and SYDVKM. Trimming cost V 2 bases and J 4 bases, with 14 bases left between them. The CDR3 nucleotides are TGTGCCAGCAGTTTAGCCCGGGATCGGGGCACTGAAGCTTTCTTT. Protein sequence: CASSLARDRGTEAFF.